A single sample gave rise to the 21 T cell receptor beta chains below, sequenced in a study of shared clonotypes between healthy human individuals. Assay used: immunoSEQ multiplex PCR; TCRdb lists only in-frame clones, some missing. The sample lists roughly 2.6 million clones; roughly 92% were seen once. Specimen: naive CD4+ T cells sorted from blood. Subset noted: CD45RA+ positively selected. These TCRs come from a man aged 18 to 29 in good health.

The chain joins TRBV29-1 to TRBJ1-1, with D uncertain. V shed 0 bases and J shed 1 base, with 12 bases lying between them. The CDR3 consists of 15 residues. Per the germline V gene, CDR1 is SQVTM and CDR2 is ANQGSEA. In DNA, the CDR3 is TGCAGCGTTGAAGAGGTGTGGACTCCGAACACTGAAGCTTTCTTT. It specifies CSVEEVWTPNTEAFF.

CDR3 sequence reads: CASSLRAGPSTDTQYF. CDR3 sequence (DNA): TGTGCCAGCAGCTTGAGGGCGGGCCCTAGCACAGATACGCAGTATTTT. The chain recombines TRBV5-4 with TRBJ2-3; D perhaps matches TRBD2 (5 bases). This CDR3 is 16 amino acids long. V was cut by 1 base and J by 0 bases, with 12 bases left in between. Germline CDR1 reads SGHNT; CDR2 reads YYREEE (reference sequence).

The chain uses TRBV19 and TRBJ1-5; D gene uncertain. The CDR3 is 17 residues long. From germline, CDR1 is LNHDA and CDR2 SQIVND (reference sequence). Trimming pared 1 base from V and 0 bases from J, leaving 13 bases between. CDR3 in DNA: TGTGCCAGTAGTATAGGGCGGGTAATGAATAGCAATCAGCCCCAGCATTTT. This encodes CASSIGRVMNSNQPQHF.

The rearrangement links TRBV10-3 to TRBJ1-2; D is unclear. Looked up from germline, CDR1 is ENHRY and CDR2 is SYGVKD. There are 14 residues in the CDR3. The germline V and J ends were trimmed by 8 bases and 7 bases, with 20 bases remaining between them. The CDR3 DNA sequence: TGTGCCATCCCTAAGCAGGAGAATTACCCTGGCTACACCTTC. Translation gives CAIPKQENYPGYTF.

The chain uses TRBV10-3 and TRBJ2-2; no clear D gene. Per germline, CDR1 ENHRY and CDR2 SYGVKD. The CDR3 is made up of 16 amino acids. The V end was cut by 0 bases, the J end by 3 bases, with 11 bases between. The CDR3 reads CAISESRRLDTGELFF. The CDR3 nucleotides read TGTGCCATCAGTGAGTCGAGGCGCCTAGACACCGGGGAGCTGTTTTTT.

This chain joins TRBV27 and TRBJ1-4; D gene ambiguous. Between the trimmed V and J ends, which lost 5 bases and 2 bases, there was a span of 18 bases. The CDR3 is 17 amino acids. CDR1 is MNHEY and CDR2 is SMNVEV in the germline V gene (reference sequence). The CDR3 region is CASSPFLIPETNEKLFF. The CDR3 nucleotides are TGTGCCAGCAGTCCGTTCCTTATCCCGGAGACTAATGAAAAACTGTTTTTT.

Only one count was recorded for this clone. CDR3 DNA sequence: TGTGCCAGCAGCTTAGGCGGGACAGGGGGAAACATTCAGTACTTC. Its protein product is CASSLGGTGGNIQYF. The J gene is TRBJ2-4, the V gene TRBV7-8; 11 nucleotides match TRBD1. Trimming took 1 base from V and 6 from J; bases not matched to a gene: 2. Germline CDR1 is SGHVS and CDR2 is FQNEAQ. This CDR3 region has 15 residues.

For the CDR3, the DNA is TGTGCCAGTAGACCTACAGAGGCCACCGGGGAGCTGTTTTTT. This gives the protein CASRPTEATGELFF. The chain couples TRBV19 to TRBJ2-2; D is ambiguous. CDR1 is LNHDA, CDR2 SQIVND, per germline (reference sequence). V was pared by 6 bases and J by 4 bases, with 12 bases between. The CDR3 length is 14 residues. Using reference TRBV19 and TRBJ2-2 for the parts outside the CDR3, the full variable domain is DGGITQSPKYLFRKEGQNVTLSCEQNLNHDAMYWYRQDPGQGLRLIYYSQIVNDFQKGDIAEGYSVSREKKESFPLTVTSAQKNPTAFYLCASRPTEATGELFFGEGSRLTVL.

The chain recombines TRBV5-6 with TRBJ2-7; D is undetermined. CDR1 is SGHDT and CDR2 is YYEEEE in the germline V gene. The V end was cut by 3 bases, the J end by 4 bases, with 14 bases between. The CDR3 covers 14 residues. The CDR3 DNA follows: TGTGCCAGCAGCTCACGGAACGCCCGGTACGAGCAGTACTTC. Translating it yields CASSSRNARYEQYF.

CDR3 in amino acids: CAWSVRRGVGNEQFF. CDR3 bases: TGTGCCTGGAGTGTTCGGCGGGGAGTGGGGAATGAGCAGTTCTTC. The rearrangement joins TRBV30 to TRBJ2-1, with a possible D match to TRBD2 (6 bases). The CDR3 length is 15 residues. The germline V gene has CDR1 GTSNPN and CDR2 SVGIG (reference sequence). V was pared by 0 bases and J by 7 bases, with 16 bases between.

The DNA for the CDR3 is TGCGCCAGCAGCCACGGGGACAGGGACAGGGGCGAGCAGTACTTC. It translates to CASSHGDRDRGEQYF. The V call is TRBV5-1, the J call TRBJ2-7, with 10 bases fitting TRBD1. The J segment lost 6 bases and the V segment lost 4 bases, leaving 10 bases of the junction unmatched. The germline V gene has CDR1 SGHRS and CDR2 YFSETQ. The CDR3 loop spans 15 amino acids.

The gene calls are TRBV11-3 and TRBJ2-7, with no clear D. The CDR3 is 13 residues long. Germline V gene data show CDR1 as SGHNT and CDR2 as YENEEA. Trimming stripped 0 bases from V and 3 bases from J, with 6 bases between. The CDR3 region is CASSLEGNYEQYF. Written as DNA, the CDR3 is TGTGCCAGCAGCTTAGAAGGCAACTACGAGCAGTACTTC.

The CDR3 DNA follows: TGTGCCAGCAGGCCACTGGGGGAATCTAATGAAAAACTGTTTTTT. Protein: CASRPLGESNEKLFF. This rearrangement joins TRBV6-5 to TRBJ1-4; possible D gene TRBD1, 5 bases. The length of the CDR3 is 15 residues. CDR1 and CDR2 from the germline V gene are MNHEY and SVGAGI. The V end lost 6 bases, the J end lost 3 bases, and 14 bases lay between the germline ends.

This chain links TRBV5-1 with TRBJ2-5; no firm D call. V shed 0 bases and J shed 0 bases, with 6 bases lying between them. This CDR3 is built from 14 residues. Germline assignment: CDR1 SGHRS and CDR2 YFSETQ. CDR3 nucleotide sequence: TGCGCCAGCAGCTTGGATCAGTACCAAGAGACCCAGTACTTC. Translating gives CASSLDQYQETQYF. The full variable domain, completed using reference TRBV5-1 and TRBJ2-5, is KAGVTQTPRYLIKTRGQQVTLSCSPISGHRSVSWYQQTPGQGLQFLFEYFSETQRNKGNFPGRFSGRQFSNSRSEMNVSTLELGDSALYLCASSLDQYQETQYFGPGTRLLVL.

The genes are TRBV7-9 and TRBJ2-1; the match to TRBD1 covers 9 bases. The ends lost 5 bases at V and 0 bases at J; junction bases unmatched: 5. The germline V gene encodes CDR1 SEHNR and CDR2 FQNEAQ (reference sequence). The CDR3 runs 16 residues. DNA of the CDR3: TGTGCCAGCAGCGAGGGACAGGGAAGCTCCTACAATGAGCAGTTCTTC. This codes for CASSEGQGSSYNEQFF.

The chain couples TRBV5-6 to TRBJ2-5; 7 bases match TRBD1. The trim removed 4 bases at V and 5 bases at J, leaving 8 bases unmatched. The CDR3 has 14 residues. Germline CDR1 and CDR2: SGHDT and YYEEEE. The CDR3 loop reads CASSPGQTLETQYF. The CDR3 nucleotides read TGTGCCAGCAGCCCGGGACAGACCTTGGAGACCCAGTACTTC.

The rearrangement joins TRBV10-1 to TRBJ2-1, with D perhaps matching TRBD1 (6 bases). This CDR3 has 15 residues. With 0 bases removed from V and 9 bases from J, the gap between germline ends came to 15 bases. Germline values: CDR1 WNHNN, CDR2 SYGVQD (reference sequence). CDR3 bases: TGCGCCAGCAGTGAGTCGGGGTCTGGGGGCATTGAGCAGTTCTTC. Its translation: CASSESGSGGIEQFF.

V and J are TRBV6-5 and TRBJ2-2; 10 nucleotides match TRBD1. The CDR3 consists of 16 residues. Losses at the gene ends were 2 bases for V and 6 bases for J; bases not matched to a gene: 6. In germline, CDR1 is MNHEY, CDR2 SVGAGI. DNA of the CDR3: TGTGCCAGCAGTTACGGGGGAGGACAGGGGGCCGGGGAGCTGTTTTTT. Residues: CASSYGGGQGAGELFF.

This clone has more than one count but fewer than ten. The chain recombines TRBV5-4 with TRBJ1-1; D gene ambiguous. CDR1 SGHNT and CDR2 YYREEE come from the germline V gene (reference sequence). This CDR3 is built from 13 residues. The V end lost 5 bases, the J end lost 1 base, and 9 bases lay between the germline ends. CDR3 sequence: CASRLLENTEAFF. In nucleotides, the CDR3 is TGTGCCAGCAGATTGCTGGAGAACACTGAAGCTTTCTTT.

The chain employs TRBV12-1 and TRBJ2-3; the DNA was not compared with TRBD2, the D call given in the table. TRBV12-1 is recorded as a pseudogene. The CDR3 loop spans 17 amino acids. CDR3 in amino acids: CASSMRGSGGATDTQYF. The CDR3 coding sequence is TGTGCCAGCAGCATGCGGGGGAGCGGGGGAGCAACAGATACGCAGTATTTT.

This clone was counted a few times. The V and J genes are TRBV2 and TRBJ1-6; 8 bases are a match to TRBD1. The CDR3 is made up of 14 amino acids. CDR1 SNHLY and CDR2 FYNNEI come from the germline V gene. The ends lost 2 bases at V and 10 bases at J; junction bases unmatched: 4. The CDR3 DNA reads as TGTGCCAGCAGTGAACAGGGGGCTAACTCACCCCTCCACTTT. Encoded protein: CASSEQGANSPLHF.